This T cell receptor (beta chain) was retrieved from a study of identical twins. Every one of the donors was a healthy Caucasian. Template switching supplied a universal primer site; unique molecular identifiers were carried on the cDNA. Each CDR3 protein is one row after TCRdb ran MiXCR on the 5' RACE reads. The sample consists of 200,000 to 250,000 distinct CDR3 sequences, more than 6.5% of them appearing once. Germline V gene data show CDR1 as SGHTA and CDR2 as FQGNSA. V shed 5 bases, J shed 10 bases, and the junction held 13 bases outside the gene matches. The CDR3 is 15 amino acids. Another study also made use of these data, one on yellow fever vaccine responses in identical twins.

The genes are TRBV7-2 and TRBJ2-1, with 8 bases matching TRBD2. The sequence was obtained from a woman younger than 30 in good health. Sequences were obtained from memory (CD45RO+) T cells sorted from blood. The CDR3 DNA is TGTGCCAGCAGCCCGGGACTAGTTGGCCGGGTGGAGCAGTTCTTC. Residues: CASSPGLVGRVEQFF.